Shown below are 11 T cell receptor beta chains from a single sample sequenced in a study of blood T cells in healthy people across ages. With a J-beta primer mix and a sample-barcoded 5' primer, a second PCR ran about 7 to 11 cycles. Via MiXCR, TCRdb re-called the 5' RACE reads, giving one row per CDR3 protein. The data contain around 1,700,000 distinct CDR3 sequences, over 25% of them singletons. The sequenced material came from blood. These receptors were taken from a woman in her twenties or thirties in good health.

This chain links TRBV27 with TRBJ1-1, with 7 bases fitting TRBD1. The germline V gene has CDR1 MNHEY and CDR2 SMNVEV (reference sequence). This CDR3 contains 15 residues. V dropped 5 bases and J dropped 3; count of bases not matched to a gene: 9. The CDR3 loop reads CASSPNRGPHTEAFF. The CDR3 DNA is TGTGCCAGCAGTCCAAACAGGGGTCCTCACACTGAAGCTTTCTTT.

V and J are TRBV5-1 and TRBJ2-2; possibly TRBD2 for D (6 bases). The CDR3 has 17 amino acids. The V end lost 5 bases, the J end lost 4 bases, and 21 bases lay between the germline ends. In germline, CDR1 is SGHRS, CDR2 YFSETQ. CDR3: CASRSPGRLGPTGELFF. In DNA, the CDR3 is TGCGCCAGCAGATCCCCCGGGAGACTAGGCCCCACCGGGGAGCTGTTTTTT.

In this sample, this clonotype turned up a few times. This rearrangement joins TRBV7-2 to TRBJ2-7; D possibly corresponds to TRBD2 (5 bases). Trimming removed 1 base at V and 0 bases at J, with 10 bases between. The CDR3 runs to 15 residues. The germline gives CDR1 SGHTA, CDR2 FQGNSA. The CDR3 region is CASSLGLQPSYEQYF. CDR3 DNA sequence: TGTGCCAGCAGCTTAGGACTACAGCCCTCCTACGAGCAGTACTTC.

V is TRBV20-1 and J is TRBJ1-5; D unresolved. With 3 bases removed from V and 4 bases from J, the gap between germline ends came to 16 bases. Germline CDR1 DFQATT, CDR2 SNEGSKA (reference sequence). This CDR3 has 15 residues. DNA of the CDR3: TGCAGTGCTAGTCTTCCAGGCCAGACTAATCAGCCCCAGCATTTT. It specifies CSASLPGQTNQPQHF.

This clonotype was detected a few times. V is TRBV20-1 and J is TRBJ1-2; D unclear. Per germline, CDR1 DFQATT and CDR2 SNEGSKA (reference sequence). The V and J ends lost 0 bases and 8 bases respectively, with 16 bases between them. This CDR3 has 14 amino acids. CDR3 in amino acids: CSARDKWVAGGYTF. The CDR3 region has the DNA TGCAGTGCTAGAGATAAATGGGTCGCTGGCGGCTACACCTTC.

The CDR3 nucleotides read TGCGCCAGCAGTGAAGCGGGCGCGGGCTATGGCTACACCTTC. Amino acids: CASSEAGAGYGYTF. The rearrangement links TRBV10-2 to TRBJ1-2; D is ambiguous. Germline-derived CDR1 and CDR2 are WSHSY and SAAADI. This CDR3 is 14 amino acids long. Between the trimmed V and J ends, which lost 3 bases and 4 bases, there was a span of 12 bases.

This clonotype was seen a handful of times. This rearrangement joins TRBV6-1 to TRBJ2-3; 11 bases are shared with TRBD1. CDR1 is MNHNS, CDR2 SASEGT, per germline. The CDR3 contains 17 residues. V gave up 5 bases and J gave up 6 bases; unmatched junction bases: 13. The CDR3 here is CASSQNPGTGGRDTQYF. DNA for the CDR3: TGTGCCAGCAGTCAAAACCCCGGGACAGGGGGGCGGGATACGCAGTATTTT.

This rearrangement joins TRBV7-9 to TRBJ1-1; no firm D call. Germline lookup yields CDR1 SEHNR and CDR2 FQNEAQ (reference sequence). The CDR3 runs 12 residues. Trimming left V 5 bases short and J 11 bases short, with 15 bases between. The CDR3 DNA reads TGTGCCAGCAGCCCGGGGTCAGTGGGTGCTTTCTTT. This translates into CASSPGSVGAFF.

This clonotype was observed a handful of times. V gene TRBV4-1 combines with J gene TRBJ1-1; D may be TRBD1 (5 bases). The CDR3 loop spans 15 amino acids. V lost 1 base, J lost 4 bases, and 13 bases lay in between. The germline gives CDR1 MGHRA, CDR2 YSYEKL. This chain's CDR3 is CASSQGWGRVTEAFF. CDR3 nucleotide sequence: TGCGCCAGCAGCCAAGGGTGGGGGAGGGTCACTGAAGCTTTCTTT.

This clonotype has a count of ten or more. The V gene is TRBV6-1, the J gene TRBJ2-7; TRBD1 agrees at 7 bases. The length of the CDR3 is 14 residues. Losses at the gene ends were 4 bases for V and 2 bases for J; bases not matched to a gene: 5. Germline-derived CDR1 and CDR2 are MNHNS and SASEGT. CDR3 coding DNA: TGTGCCAGCAGTGTGCGCGACAGGGCCTACGAGCAGTACTTC. Residues: CASSVRDRAYEQYF.

In its sample, this clonotype was seen once. The junction departs from germline at one end; a sequencing error may be responsible. The chain recombines TRBV5-1 with TRBJ1-1; no clear D gene. CDR3 length: 13 amino acids. Germline CDR1 SGHRS, CDR2 YFSETQ. CDR3 nucleotide sequence: TGCGCCGGCAGCTTGGGCATCAACACTGAAGCTTTCTTT. Protein sequence: CAGSLGINTEAFF.